This TCR beta chain was found in a study of blood T cell repertoires in COVID-19. Study-level information: The United States, Italy and Spain were the sources of the acute and convalescent COVID-19 samples. The cDNA or gDNA used as material had been derived from T cells, B-cell-depleted T cells, or PBMCs.

The length of the CDR3 is 12 residues. In the authors' workflow: Quantification of nucleated cells was approximated via reference gene primer amplification. Some clones are missing from TCRdb's copy, which holds only in-frame ones; the method was immunoSEQ multiplex PCR. Clone size and V and J calls were adopted from that table, with D and trimming inferred from the DNA. The sample shows under 55,000 clones, 70% to 90% of them seen only once. Sample: peripheral blood. V and J are TRBV12-2 and TRBJ2-3; TRBD2, the table's D call, was not compared with the DNA. TRBV12-2 is annotated as a pseudogene. The receptor comes from a human donor in a cohort sampled during active COVID-19. CDR3 coding DNA: TGTGCAAGTCGCCCCTCGTCGGATACGCAGTATTTT. Amino acids: CASRPSSDTQYF.